This T cell receptor (beta chain) was profiled in a study of shared clonotypes between healthy human individuals (TCRdb year 2020). Looking at the study overall: The cohort comprised two women and three men aged 18 to 49 years. For each donor, CD4 naive and CD4 memory were each run on three plates, CD8 naive on two plates, and CD8 memory on one plate. Blood TCR repertoires of four to six healthy adults were deeply sequenced to estimate repertoire size and the extent of clonotype sharing between individuals. To increase sequencing depth and limit assay-specific biases, different laboratories used diverse techniques to prepare libraries and sequence TCR repertoires. Leukapheresis yielded between about 0.94 and 9.5 billion PBMCs per donor.

About this clone itself: Which antigen it targets is not known. Nothing much larger sits one base from this clone, and base qualities are not available.

What the study reported, not specific to this receptor: Compared with non-shared clonotypes, the clonotypes found in all four sorted-subset donors had higher generation probabilities. The small number of donors limited the genetic and exposure-history diversity represented. Across four donors, 5% to 6% of naive CD4, roughly 3.4% of naive CD8, around 2.1% of memory CD4, and approximately 0.4% of memory CD8 clonotypes were shared. Even with the large sequencing depth, rarefaction of the sorted-subset datasets indicated that sequencing was incomplete. Pairwise subsampling led to the expectation that sequencing depth would affect the degree of clonotype sharing among donors. Larger estimated clonotype richness was generally found for naive subsets than for memory subsets. Only blood was sampled, and tissue TCR repertoires likely differ from those in blood.

V is shortened by 3 bases, J by 2 bases, and the region joining them spans 11 bases. CDR1 and CDR2, per the germline V gene (reference sequence), are LNHDA and SQIVND. The CDR3 spans 14 residues, from the cysteine through the phenylalanine. The kept DNA is CDR3 alone, 42 bases in frame from the first base. Donors were healthy HIV-negative adults with no recently reported acute infections or vaccinations. Every donor was a Caucasian adult living in Nashville, Tennessee, USA. CD4+ T cells were enriched through magnetic negative selection, after which naive cells were positively selected on CD45RA and the remaining negative fraction served as the memory subset. After blood collection by leukapheresis, PBMCs were isolated using Ficoll-Histopaque density gradient centrifugation and then cryopreserved in the vapor phase of liquid nitrogen. Analytical flow cytometry was used to check the purity and quantity of each magnetically sorted T cell population. Each sorted fraction had its genomic DNA isolated and then quantified by UV absorbance on a Nanodrop 2000c.

TCR CDR3 regions were amplified from genomic DNA by multiplex PCR using the deep immunoSEQ assay. For each cell subset, the extracted genomic DNA was distributed evenly across all wells of several immunoSEQ 96-well plates, and each plate served as one replicate. For sorted subsets, about 210 ng of genomic DNA, equivalent to around 30,000 T cell genomes, went into each replicate PCR. Purified libraries were quantified with a Qubit 3.0 fluorometer, sized on a Bioanalyzer 2100, and re-quantified with the KAPA Library Quantification kit. Every immunoSEQ 96-well plate was sequenced on a dedicated single-read 150-cycle Illumina NextSeq 550 flow cell. Per the authors' processing: Because the immunoSEQ output held only junctional sequences and lacked quality scores, the filtering could not match the filtering applied to full-length reads. To assign V/J genes and CDR3, sequences were annotated against IMGT germline references using PyIR, a Python wrapper for IgBLAST v1.9. Reads were removed for weak V/J assignments (E-value above 1e-6), missing CDR3, stop codons, out-of-frame junctions, or ambiguous translated residues. V3J clonotypes were defined by identical inferred V gene, J gene, and CDR3 amino acid sequence. Percentage overlap between repertoires was computed as shared unique clonotypes divided by the size of the smaller repertoire. Richness of each repertoire was evaluated using RTK rarefaction, the Chao1 estimator, and Recon v2.1 estimates of unobserved clonotypes. For all TCRbeta clonotypes obtained by the gDNA method from a few donors, generation probabilities were computed with OLGA. The table was pulled from immuneACCESS by TCRdb, which kept in-frame rearrangements only. Such tables lose some clones; where checked, under half of the loss comes from unresolved V genes, and the rest has no known cause. V and J calls and clone size follow that table, whereas D and trimming were derived from the DNA. This sample lists fewer than 3 million clones; about nine tenths were detected once. The ten largest clones add up to more than 0.35% of the sample.

The chain couples TRBV19 to TRBJ2-7; the D gene is perhaps TRBD1, on 5 matching bases. The receptor was isolated from a man between 18 and 35 years old in good health. Some clones in this sample may be carry-over from other donors' samples. Source material: naive CD4+ T cells from PBMCs. The intended sense of this specimen's cell subset or site label: CD45RA+ positively selected. The DNA sequence is TGTGCCAGTAGTATCCGACAGCACCCCTACGAGCAGTACTTC. This sequence encodes CASSIRQHPYEQYF.